The 25 T cell receptor beta chains reported below all come from one sample, sequenced in a study of type 1 and type 2 diabetes patients. PCR was run on genomic DNA. A primer set of 30 forward and 13 reverse primers amplified the CDR3. TCRdb passed the multiplex PCR reads through MiXCR, listing each CDR3 protein once. The repertoire holds about 290,000 distinct CDR3 sequences, with more than 45% as singletons. The sequenced sample consisted of peripheral blood mononuclear cells (PBMCs). Source of these receptors: a man aged 18 to 29 with type 2 diabetes.

Of note for this clonotype: This is likely a read error, given that the CDR3 carries no conserved phenylalanine or tryptophan at its end. The gene calls are TRBV7-3 and TRBJ1-1; D unresolved. There are 14 residues in the CDR3. CDR1 is SGHTA, CDR2 FQGTGA, per germline. With 2 bases removed from V and 7 bases from J, the gap between germline ends came to 14 bases. In DNA, the CDR3 is TGTGCCAGCAGCTTAGGCGGGGTCTGGGGTGAAGCTTTCTCT. Its translation: CASSLGGVWGEAFS.

This rearrangement joins TRBV13 to TRBJ2-7, with D perhaps given as TRBD1 or TRBD2 (5 bases each). This CDR3 region has 14 residues. Germline CDR1 and CDR2: PRHDT and FYEKMQ (reference sequence). Trimming stripped 5 bases from V and 7 bases from J, with 18 bases between. CDR3 DNA: TGTGCCAGCAGCCTCCGCCAGGGACGCCGGGAGCAGTACTTC. It translates to CASSLRQGRREQYF.

Points on this clonotype: A much larger clone is a single base away; this may be a read error. The CDR3 loop is CASSTGPKNSPLHF. CDR3 nucleotides: TGTGCCAGCAGCACAGGGCCCAAGAATTCACCCCTCCACTTT. The J gene is TRBJ1-6, the V gene TRBV7-8; D might be TRBD1 (6 bases). Trimming shortened V by 5 bases and J by 7 bases, and 12 bases separated the two germline ends. CDR3 length equals 14 residues. Germline assignment: CDR1 SGHVS and CDR2 FQNEAQ.

The chain couples TRBV20-1 to TRBJ2-3, with 11 positions matching TRBD2. Germline CDR1 is DFQATT and CDR2 is SNEGSKA (reference sequence). The V segment lost 4 bases and the J segment 4 bases; nucleotides outside the gene matches: 4. This CDR3 region has 14 residues. CDR3 nucleotide sequence: TGCAGTGCTAAGATAGCGGGGGGGCCAGATACGCAGTATTTT. Amino acids: CSAKIAGGPDTQYF.

The chain carries TRBV6-6 and TRBJ2-1; no clear D gene. This CDR3 has 15 amino acids. The V gene lost 6 bases and the J gene lost 5 bases, with 17 bases spanning the gap. The germline gives CDR1 MNHNY, CDR2 SVGAGI (reference sequence). The CDR3 spells CASSGTALNNNEQFF. The CDR3 nucleotides read TGTGCCAGCAGCGGAACTGCTTTGAATAACAATGAGCAGTTCTTC.

The chain recombines TRBV6-5 with TRBJ1-1, with D maybe TRBD1 (5 bases). The CDR3 length is 16 residues. In germline, CDR1 is MNHEY, CDR2 SVGAGI. Trimming stripped 8 bases from V and 1 base from J, with 20 bases between. DNA of the CDR3: TGTGCCAGCGGTGTGCCTCCCGGGACGGGGAACACTGAAGCTTTCTTT. It is translated as CASGVPPGTGNTEAFF.

This clonotype was counted only a few times. The rearrangement uses TRBV4-2 and TRBJ1-6; D call uncertain. The CDR3 runs to 15 residues. Trimming shortened V by 3 bases and J by 9 bases, and 15 bases separated the two germline ends. From germline, CDR1 is LGHNA and CDR2 YNFKEQ. CDR3 nucleotides: TGTGCCAGCAGCCATAAACCGGACCAGAGTTCACCCCTCCACTTT. It is translated as CASSHKPDQSSPLHF.

In this sample, this clonotype turned up a few times. The chain joins TRBV12-3 or TRBV12-4 to TRBJ2-7; D is possibly TRBD1 or TRBD2 (5 bases each). V dropped 7 bases and J dropped 3 bases, with 10 bases sitting between them. The CDR3 is 12 amino acids. In nucleotides, the CDR3 is TGTGCCAGCAAGGGACGGAGCTACGAGCAGTACTTC. The encoded protein is CASKGRSYEQYF.

Concerning this clonotype: The junction departs from germline at one end; a sequencing error may be responsible. The chain combines TRBV7-7 with TRBJ2-3; D uncertain. Germline V gene lookup returns CDR1 SSHAT and CDR2 FNYEAQ (reference sequence). The CDR3 runs 13 residues. The CDR3 DNA is TGTGCTAGCAGCTTGAGGTCCTGGGATACGCAGTATTTT. This gives the protein CASSLRSWDTQYF.

Of note for this clonotype: A much larger clone differs from this one at a single base, so this may be a read error. The chain combines TRBV2 with TRBJ1-1; D not certain. V dropped 8 bases and J dropped 2 bases, with 15 bases sitting between them. Germline V gene lookup returns CDR1 SNHLY and CDR2 FYNNEI. This CDR3 contains 14 residues. Here the CDR3 DNA reads TGTGCCAGCTACAACCCCCAAATAAACACTGAAGCTTTCTTT. Translating gives CASYNPQINTEAFF.

This chain joins TRBV7-2 and TRBJ2-3; the D is unclear. From germline, CDR1 is SGHTA and CDR2 FQGNSA. Trimming removed 2 bases from V and 0 bases from J, with 24 bases in between. This CDR3 comprises 20 residues. The CDR3 loop is CASSLFRRTSQGLSTDTQYF. CDR3 nucleotide sequence: TGTGCCAGCAGCTTATTCCGGCGCACCTCACAAGGGCTTAGCACAGATACGCAGTATTTT.

A few counts support this clonotype. V usage is TRBV24-1 and J usage is TRBJ1-4; 9 nucleotides match TRBD1. CDR3 length: 15 residues. V shed 4 bases, J shed 7 bases, and the junction held 6 bases outside the gene matches. Per germline, CDR1 KGHDR and CDR2 SFDVKD. This CDR3 reads CATSDQQTGGEKLFF. CDR3 coding DNA: TGTGCCACCAGTGACCAACAGACAGGGGGTGAAAAACTGTTTTTT.

The CDR3 region is CASSSRDRGYGGYTF. DNA for the CDR3: TGTGCCAGCAGCTCCCGGGACAGGGGATATGGTGGCTACACCTTC. This rearrangement joins TRBV28 to TRBJ1-2; 10 bases fit TRBD1. The CDR3 totals 15 residues. The germline V gene encodes CDR1 MDHEN and CDR2 SYDVKM. V was pared by 6 bases and J by 7 bases, with 11 bases of the junction left unmatched.

This chain connects TRBV2 to TRBJ1-6; a possible D gene is TRBD1 (6 bases). From germline, CDR1 is SNHLY and CDR2 FYNNEI. V lost 8 bases to trimming and J lost 6 bases, with 14 bases between them. CDR3 length: 14 residues. Here the CDR3 DNA reads TGTGCCAGCCGGAACAGGGCGACTAATTCACCCCTCCACTTT. The encoded protein is CASRNRATNSPLHF.

This clonotype was recorded a few times. The chain employs TRBV2 and TRBJ1-2; D is undetermined. V lost 3 bases, J lost 7 bases, and 15 bases lay in between. Per germline, CDR1 SNHLY and CDR2 FYNNEI. The CDR3 has 14 amino acids. CDR3 in DNA: TGTGCCAGCAGTGATGTGCGGGGATTCGGTGGCTACACCTTC. Its translation: CASSDVRGFGGYTF.

This clonotype showed up just a few times. This rearrangement joins TRBV20-1 to TRBJ1-2; tentatively, D is TRBD1 (5 bases). The germline gives CDR1 DFQATT, CDR2 SNEGSKA (reference sequence). V lost 6 bases to trimming and J lost 4 bases, with 18 bases between them. This CDR3 spans 14 amino acids. CDR3 loop: CSAKRQGPPYGYTF. Here the CDR3 DNA reads TGCAGTGCCAAACGGCAGGGCCCCCCCTATGGCTACACCTTC.

The V gene is TRBV6-1, the J gene TRBJ2-1; TRBD1 matches at 8 bases. CDR1 is MNHNS and CDR2 is SASEGT in the germline V gene. CDR3 length: 14 amino acids. The J segment lost 5 bases and the V segment lost 8 bases, leaving 8 bases of the junction unmatched. The DNA for the CDR3 is TGTGCCAGCCGCGCCGGGACAGGAAACAATGAGCAGTTCTTC. Protein sequence: CASRAGTGNNEQFF.

This clonotype was detected a few times. A read error may account for a junction end that differs from germline. V usage is TRBV7-8 and J usage is TRBJ1-2; no definite D call. The CDR3 spans 16 residues. Germline V CDR1 and CDR2: SGHVS, FQNEAQ. The CDR3 DNA reads TGTGCCAGCAGCGTAGCTCTATACGGAGGTCGACATGGCTACACCTTC. This codes for CASSVALYGGRHGYTF.

The chain uses TRBV2 and TRBJ1-2; 8 bases agree with TRBD1. The CDR3 covers 15 residues. The ends lost 8 bases at V and 7 bases at J; junction bases unmatched: 15. Germline values: CDR1 SNHLY, CDR2 FYNNEI. The CDR3 nucleotides are TGTGCCAGCCCGACCACCGGACAGGGACTTGGTGGCTACACCTTC. Its protein product is CASPTTGQGLGGYTF.

The chain couples TRBV27 to TRBJ2-7; 7 nucleotides line up with TRBD1. The germline V gene has CDR1 MNHEY and CDR2 SMNVEV (reference sequence). The junction had 12 bases not matched to a gene; V was cut back by 6 bases and J by 7 bases. This CDR3 spans 14 amino acids. The CDR3 DNA reads TGTGCCAGCAGAGCCGGGACAGCCATTGGGGAGCAGTACTTC. Protein sequence: CASRAGTAIGEQYF.

V and J are TRBV10-3 and TRBJ2-7; D gene uncertain. Germline CDR1 reads ENHRY; CDR2 reads SYGVKD. There are 14 residues in the CDR3. Deletions cut 6 bases from V and 0 bases from J, with 12 bases between. The CDR3 DNA reads as TGTGCCATCAGGTTTGGGCAGAACTCCTACGAGCAGTACTTC. It yields the protein CAIRFGQNSYEQYF.

This clonotype was detected a few times. The gene calls are TRBV24-1 and TRBJ2-7; no firm D call. The germline CDR1 and CDR2 sequences are KGHDR and SFDVKD. The CDR3 covers 14 residues. Deletions cut 3 bases from V and 2 bases from J, with 10 bases between. The CDR3 DNA is TGTGCCACCAGTGATAGAGACACGACCTACGAGCAGTACTTC. Amino acid sequence: CATSDRDTTYEQYF.

The rearrangement links TRBV10-1 to TRBJ2-3; maybe TRBD1 (6 bases). V shed 8 bases and J shed 4 bases, with 10 bases lying between them. CDR1 and CDR2 (germline): WNHNN, SYGVQD (reference sequence). This CDR3 has 12 residues. CDR3 sequence (DNA): TGCGCCAGCCAGGACAGCTCAGATACGCAGTATTTT. It is translated as CASQDSSDTQYF.

V gene TRBV12-3 or TRBV12-4 combines with J gene TRBJ2-2; D is unclear. CDR3 length: 14 residues. Trimming pared 6 bases from V and 6 bases from J, leaving 14 bases between. The CDR3 nucleotides are TGTGCCAGCAGATCGGGCGAACGGGCCGGGGAGCTGTTTTTT. Protein: CASRSGERAGELFF.

The gene calls are TRBV6-5 and TRBJ1-3; D is unclear. The CDR3 covers 15 residues. V was clipped by 2 bases and J by 1 base, with 9 bases between them. Germline assignment: CDR1 MNHEY and CDR2 SVGAGI. The CDR3 nucleotides are TGTGCCAGCAGTTACCGGTCGGGTTCTGGAAACACCATATATTTT. Protein sequence: CASSYRSGSGNTIYF.